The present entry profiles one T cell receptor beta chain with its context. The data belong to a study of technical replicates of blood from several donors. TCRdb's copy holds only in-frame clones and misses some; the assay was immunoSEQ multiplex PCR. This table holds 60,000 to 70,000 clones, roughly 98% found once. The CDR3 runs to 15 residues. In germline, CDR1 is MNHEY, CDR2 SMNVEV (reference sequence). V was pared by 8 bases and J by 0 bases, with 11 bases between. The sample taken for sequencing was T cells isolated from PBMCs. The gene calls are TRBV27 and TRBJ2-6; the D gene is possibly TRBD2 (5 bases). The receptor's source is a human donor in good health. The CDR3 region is CASGGFYSGANVLTF. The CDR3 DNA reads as TGTGCCAGCGGCGGGTTCTACTCTGGGGCCAACGTCCTGACTTTC.